The clone carrying this T cell receptor (beta chain) was picked up a small number of times. Its matching antigen is unknown. The data stem from a study of CD8 T cells in ankylosing spondylitis. TCRdb redid the calling of the 5' RACE reads with MiXCR, one entry per CDR3 protein. The sample gives over 600,000 distinct CDR3 sequences, over 15% of which show up once; around 20% is in the top ten. V shed 2 bases and J shed 8 bases, with 16 bases lying between them. Per germline, CDR1 DFQATT and CDR2 SNEGSKA (reference sequence). The CDR3 loop spans 15 amino acids. Study outcomes and limitations: Blood of patients with ankylosing spondylitis appeared to be characterized by a TCR beta motif of several highly homologous variants. The authors reported significant enrichment of disease-linked clones in matched ankylosing spondylitis synovial fluid.

The gene calls are TRBV20-1 and TRBJ1-6; D remains unclear. The sequence was obtained from a male donor with ankylosing spondylitis. What was sequenced was blood, either unsorted or a sorted T cell fraction (not recorded which). CDR3 protein: CSARSLALEDSPLHF. DNA of the CDR3: TGCAGTGCTAGATCATTAGCCCTGGAGGATTCACCCCTCCACTTT.